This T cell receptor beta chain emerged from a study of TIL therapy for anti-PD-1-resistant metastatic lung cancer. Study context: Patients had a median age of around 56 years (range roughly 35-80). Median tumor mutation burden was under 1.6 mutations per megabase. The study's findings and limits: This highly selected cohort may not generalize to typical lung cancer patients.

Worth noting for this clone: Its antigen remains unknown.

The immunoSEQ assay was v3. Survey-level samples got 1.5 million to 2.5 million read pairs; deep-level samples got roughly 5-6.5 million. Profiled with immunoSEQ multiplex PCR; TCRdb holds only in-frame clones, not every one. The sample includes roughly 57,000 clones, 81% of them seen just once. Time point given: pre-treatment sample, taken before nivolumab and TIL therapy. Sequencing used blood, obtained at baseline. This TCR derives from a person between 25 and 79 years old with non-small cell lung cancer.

This CDR3 is CASSVEASPYEQYF. In DNA, the CDR3 is TGTGCCAGCAGCGTAGAAGCCAGTCCCTACGAGCAGTACTTC. The chain couples TRBV9 to TRBJ2-7, with D unclear. Germline CDR1 SGDLS, CDR2 YYNGEE. V was pared by 0 bases and J by 2 bases, with 9 bases between. The CDR3 has 14 amino acids.